This T cell receptor (beta chain) was sequenced during a study of technical replicates of blood from a few donors. Profiling relied on immunoSEQ multiplex PCR, and the TCRdb table lists in-frame clones only, not all of them. Seen here are fewer than 90,000 clones, 85% to 95% observed once, and the top ten hold 0.2% to 0.25%. The CDR3 totals 12 residues. V shed 8 bases and J 7 bases; nucleotides not matched to a gene: 7. Germline V lookup: CDR1 SEHNR, CDR2 FQNEAQ (reference sequence). The rearrangement links TRBV7-9 to TRBJ2-7; 8 nucleotides line up with TRBD1. Sequences were obtained from T cells isolated from PBMCs. The source of this sequence is a human donor in good health. The CDR3, as DNA: TGTGCCAGCCGGGACAGGCGTTGGGAGCAGTACTTC. This translates into CASRDRRWEQYF.